Sequencing of this T cell receptor (beta chain) was carried out in a study of blood T cell repertoires in COVID-19. At the level of the study: Collection of acute and convalescent COVID-19 samples took place in the United States, Italy and Spain. In each case, the material was cDNA or gDNA derived from T cells, B-cell-depleted T cells, or PBMCs.

Original handling: The assay estimated nucleated cells by amplifying reference gene primers. Assay: immunoSEQ multiplex PCR; the TCRdb copy retains only in-frame clones and omits some. D and trimming come from the DNA, and the V and J calls and clone size come from that table. The table lists about 250,000 clones, approximately 85% of them singletons. This CDR3 has 20 residues. V shed 0 bases and J 2 bases; nucleotides not matched to a gene: 14. The germline V gene has CDR1 SGHTA and CDR2 FQGNSA. V gene TRBV7-2 combines with J gene TRBJ2-5, with 11 nucleotides matching TRBD1. The source material was peripheral blood. The TCR was taken from a woman aged 25 to 39 with acute or convalescent COVID-19. The CDR3: CASSLAPGQGVLATQETQYF. CDR3 DNA: TGTGCCAGCAGCTTAGCCCCGGGACAGGGGGTACTAGCGACTCAAGAGACCCAGTACTTC.